The text below deals with one T cell receptor (beta chain). Noted treatment: some 20 received Ad26.COV2.S at low or high dose, single or two shots; five or six received placebo; per-sample allocation not given. After the first vaccine or placebo injection, samples were drawn on day 63. Here immunoSEQ multiplex PCR was the method, and the copy in TCRdb shows in-frame clones only, minus some. The sample includes some 420,000 clones, more than 75% of them seen just once. This sample is drawn from a study of Ad26.COV2.S vaccination and SARS-CoV-2 variants. From germline, CDR1 is MGHRA and CDR2 YSYEKL. This CDR3 has 18 amino acids. V was shortened by 4 bases and J by 2 bases, with 22 bases between the two germline ends.

The input for sequencing was peripheral blood, taken in a trial of Ad26.COV2.S vaccine versus placebo. The receptor was derived from a person between 18 and 65 years old who received the Ad26.COV2.S COVID-19 vaccine or a placebo. The chain joins TRBV4-1 to TRBJ2-3, with D perhaps matching TRBD1 or TRBD2 (6 bases each). The CDR3 loop reads CASSPPHGGDWVTDTQYF. CDR3 bases: TGCGCCAGCAGCCCCCCCCACGGGGGCGACTGGGTCACAGATACGCAGTATTTT.